This T cell receptor (beta chain) was identified in a study of T cell responses to AZD1222 COVID-19 vaccine. On the study more broadly: Samples with a second dose at about 4 or about 12 weeks were pooled together. Overall study findings and caveats: Unmutated regions of variants are reportedly targeted by nearly half of spike-specific TCRs.

On this clone itself: No antigen is known for it.

TCRdb keeps only in-frame clones here, not all; method: immunoSEQ multiplex PCR. The table records some 120,000 clones, over 75% of them present only once. The origin of this receptor is an adult in good health. The sequenced sample was peripheral blood, obtained on day 0 of AZD1222 vaccination.

The CDR3 spells CASSQDGTGGEKLFF. CDR3 nucleotides: TGCGCCAGCAGCCAAGACGGGACAGGGGGCGAAAAACTGTTTTTT. The chain has TRBV4-3 and TRBJ1-4; TRBD1 matches 12 bases. The V gene end was trimmed by 0 bases and the J gene end by 8 bases; junction bases not matched to a gene: 1. The germline gives CDR1 LGHNA, CDR2 YSLEER. The CDR3 totals 15 residues.